A single sample gave rise to the 29 T cell receptor beta chains below, sequenced in a study of blood T cells in healthy people across ages (dated by TCRdb to about 2015). Library preparation was by 5' RACE. TCRdb names Illumina HiSeq 2500 as the instrument used. A second PCR of 7 to 11 cycles was performed with a sample-barcoded 5' primer and a J-beta primer mix. In-frame beta chains were kept once TCRdb had trimmed the public reads at Q25 with fastp and called clones with MiXCR. All rows with the same CDR3 protein become a single entry with the most common DNA and genes. This sample lists hundreds of thousands of distinct CDR3 sequences; roughly 41% were detected once. 20% to 25% of the sample rests with the top ten. Sequenced material: blood. The receptors were gathered from a woman aged 55-75 years in good health.

Written as DNA, the CDR3 is TGTGCCAGCAGCGCTACGTGGTCCTACAATGAGCAGTTCTTC. As protein: CASSATWSYNEQFF. J is TRBJ2-1 and V is TRBV9; unclear D gene. This CDR3 is built from 14 residues. Per the germline V gene, CDR1 is SGDLS and CDR2 is YYNGEE. V was pared by 3 bases and J by 1 base, with 8 bases between. The full variable domain, its missing parts supplied by reference TRBV9 and TRBJ2-1, is DSGVTQTPKHLITATGQRVTLRCSPRSGDLSVYWYQQSLDQGLQFLIQYYNGEERAKGNILERFSAQQFPDLHSELNLSSLELGDSALYFCASSATWSYNEQFFGPGTRLTVL.

The chain couples TRBV5-1 to TRBJ1-4; D uncertain. CDR1 is SGHRS, CDR2 YFSETQ, per germline. This CDR3 spans 13 amino acids. With 4 bases removed from V and 8 bases from J, the gap between germline ends came to 12 bases. CDR3 DNA: TGCGCCAGCAGCCCAGCCTCGAACGAAAAACTGTTTTTT. This sequence encodes CASSPASNEKLFF.

V is TRBV11-2 and J is TRBJ2-2; D may be TRBD2 (6 bases). Germline V gene lookup returns CDR1 SGHAT and CDR2 FQNNGV. The CDR3 has 16 amino acids. V was cut by 5 bases and J by 4 bases, with 17 bases left in between. CDR3 loop: CASSPDFSGPTGELFF. The CDR3 DNA reads TGTGCCAGCAGCCCTGATTTTAGCGGACCCACCGGGGAGCTGTTTTTT.

The chain has TRBV7-2 and TRBJ2-3, with 11 bases matching TRBD2. Germline V gene sequence: CDR1 SGHTA, CDR2 FQGNSA. The CDR3 is 16 residues long. The junction had 10 bases not matched to a gene; V was cut back by 5 bases and J by 6 bases. The CDR3 DNA reads TGTGCCAGCAGCGGCTGGACTAGCGGGTACACCGATACGCAGTATTTT. It yields the protein CASSGWTSGYTDTQYF.

For this clonotype: This CDR3 is missing its conserved last phenylalanine or tryptophan, likely due to a read error. This chain links TRBV29-1 with TRBJ1-1; perhaps TRBD1 as D (6 bases). V gave up 2 bases and J gave up 7 bases, with 11 bases separating them. Germline CDR1 reads SQVTM; CDR2 reads ANQGSEA. The CDR3 consists of 12 residues. CDR3 residues: CSVEQGHGEAFL. CDR3 bases: TGCAGCGTTGAACAGGGGCACGGTGAAGCTTTCCTT.

The CDR3 region is CASSNGRGEQYF. The DNA for the CDR3 is TGCGCCAGCAGCAACGGACGAGGGGAGCAGTACTTC. This chain uses TRBV5-1 with TRBJ2-5, with D tentatively TRBD1 or TRBD2 (5 bases each). Trimming removed 4 bases at V and 11 bases at J, with 15 bases between. The germline V gene has CDR1 SGHRS and CDR2 YFSETQ. The CDR3 has 12 residues.

The J gene is TRBJ2-7, the V gene TRBV5-1; 7 bases match TRBD2. With the DNA end fitting TRBJ2-5 better, the J assignment may be wrong. Germline CDR1 is SGHRS and CDR2 is YFSETQ. The CDR3 has 15 residues. CDR3 bases: TGCGCCAGCAGCTTGTCGGCGGGAGCCACCAAGACCCAGTACTTC. Protein: CASSLSAGATKTQYF.

This chain links TRBV5-1 with TRBJ2-6; a possible D gene is TRBD1 (5 bases). V was clipped by 4 bases and J by 0 bases, with 17 bases between them. The CDR3 covers 18 residues. Germline loops: CDR1 SGHRS, CDR2 YFSETQ. As DNA, the CDR3 is TGCGCCAGCAGCCCCCAGGGTAGGCCAAACTCTGGGGCCAACGTCCTGACTTTC. This gives the protein CASSPQGRPNSGANVLTF.

V usage is TRBV6-5 and J usage is TRBJ2-3; TRBD2 is a possible D gene (7 bases). The germline gives CDR1 MNHEY, CDR2 SVGAGI. The CDR3 consists of 15 residues. V lost 9 bases to trimming and J lost 5 bases, with 21 bases between them. The CDR3: CASFLRGGAEDTQYF. CDR3 sequence (DNA): TGTGCCAGTTTCCTCCGAGGGGGGGCCGAAGATACGCAGTATTTT.

This sequence joins TRBV5-1 and TRBJ2-3; the match to TRBD2 covers 7 bases. The V segment lost 9 bases and the J segment 2 bases; nucleotides outside the gene matches: 6. The CDR3 totals 13 residues. The germline V gene encodes CDR1 SGHRS and CDR2 YFSETQ. The CDR3 is CATGEGNTDTQYF. CDR3 sequence (DNA): TGCGCCACCGGGGAGGGGAACACAGATACGCAGTATTTT.

This clonotype was seen a few times. The CDR3 DNA sequence: TGTGCCAGCAGCGCCCAGTTAGCCAACACTGAAGCTTTCTTT. Its translation is CASSAQLANTEAFF. The J gene is TRBJ1-1, the V gene TRBV7-9, with D unclear. This CDR3 is built from 14 residues. Germline V gene sequence: CDR1 SEHNR, CDR2 FQNEAQ (reference sequence). V was shortened by 5 bases and J by 2 bases, with 12 bases between the two germline ends. Complete variable domain (other parts from reference TRBV7-9 and TRBJ1-1): DTGVSQNPRHKITKRGQNVTFRCDPISEHNRLYWYRQTLGQGPEFLTYFQNEAQLEKSRLLSDRFSAERPKGSFSTLEIQRTEQGDSAMYLCASSAQLANTEAFFGQGTRLTVV.

The CDR3 region is CASSLGWGMGQGAHEQYF. The CDR3 DNA reads TGTGCCAGCAGCTTAGGTTGGGGAATGGGGCAGGGGGCCCACGAGCAGTACTTC. The chain is built from TRBV11-2 and TRBJ2-7; TRBD1 aligns across 8 bases. This CDR3 region has 18 residues. Germline V gives CDR1 SGHAT, CDR2 FQNNGV. V was clipped by 1 base and J by 5 bases; unmatched bases: 16.

The J gene is TRBJ1-5, the V gene TRBV6-2 or TRBV6-3; weak D call: TRBD1 (5 bases). In germline, CDR1 is MNHEY, CDR2 SVGEGT. Trimming shortened V by 0 bases and J by 8 bases, and 11 bases separated the two germline ends. The CDR3 runs 14 residues. CDR3 nucleotide sequence: TGTGCCAGCAGTTACTCGGGACCATTGGAGCCCCAGCATTTT. Translated: CASSYSGPLEPQHF.

The V gene is TRBV12-3 or TRBV12-4, the J gene TRBJ2-7; D is possibly TRBD2 (5 bases). This CDR3 has 13 residues. Trimming took 3 bases from V and 5 from J, leaving 11 bases between them. The CDR3 DNA reads TGTGCCAGCAGTTTGGTGACTATAGACGAGCAGTACTTC. Its translation: CASSLVTIDEQYF.

This chain joins TRBV24-1 and TRBJ2-7, with D unclear. CDR1 KGHDR and CDR2 SFDVKD come from the germline V gene. There are 14 residues in the CDR3. The germline V and J ends were trimmed by 9 bases and 0 bases, with 14 bases remaining between them. Here the CDR3 reads CATAESSSSYEQYF. CDR3 bases: TGTGCCACCGCTGAGAGTTCGTCCTCCTACGAGCAGTACTTC.

This chain joins TRBV20-1 and TRBJ1-4; the D is unclear. Deletions cut 3 bases from V and 0 bases from J, with 23 bases between. This CDR3 region has 19 residues. CDR1 and CDR2 (germline): DFQATT, SNEGSKA (reference sequence). The CDR3 coding sequence is TGCAGTGCTAGCATCCCACAACCTTACACCATACCAACTAATGAAAAACTGTTTTTT. Protein sequence: CSASIPQPYTIPTNEKLFF.

J is TRBJ2-3 and V is TRBV6-5; D not resolved. The CDR3 has 16 amino acids. Germline loops: CDR1 MNHEY, CDR2 SVGAGI. Trimming removed 6 bases at V and 0 bases at J, with 16 bases between. CDR3 bases: TGTGCCAGCAGCGGATTCCTTGGGTCTAGCACAGATACGCAGTATTTT. As protein: CASSGFLGSSTDTQYF.

This clonotype was detected only a few times. The V and J genes are TRBV20-1 and TRBJ1-4, with no clear D. Trimming removed 4 bases from V and 5 bases from J, with 8 bases in between. This CDR3 comprises 12 residues. Germline-derived CDR1 and CDR2 are DFQATT and SNEGSKA (reference sequence). Here the CDR3 reads CSAKDPNEKLFF. For the CDR3, the DNA is TGCAGTGCTAAGGACCCCAATGAAAAACTGTTTTTT.

This clonotype was observed a few times. The J gene is TRBJ2-7, the V gene TRBV6-1; D is undetermined. The CDR3 sequence is 14 residues long. Deletions cut 4 bases from V and 0 bases from J, with 10 bases between. In germline, CDR1 is MNHNS, CDR2 SASEGT. The CDR3 DNA follows: TGTGCCAGCAGTGCTAGGTGGCCCTCCTACGAGCAGTACTTC. As protein: CASSARWPSYEQYF.

The chain combines TRBV6-5 with TRBJ1-2; D gene unclear. With 3 bases removed from V and 6 bases from J, the gap between germline ends came to 14 bases. The germline gives CDR1 MNHEY, CDR2 SVGAGI. The CDR3 totals 14 residues. CDR3 loop: CASSYREGRNGYTF. CDR3 coding DNA: TGTGCCAGCAGTTATAGAGAGGGAAGGAATGGCTACACCTTC.

In the case of this clonotype: A read error is possible here, since a much larger clone lies one base away. The rearrangement joins TRBV21-1 to TRBJ2-1; the table's D call, TRBD1, was not checked against the DNA. Near its end, the DNA agrees better with TRBJ2-7, so the J call may be wrong. TRBV21-1 is recorded as a pseudogene. The CDR3 spans 16 residues. CDR3 in amino acids: CASSTLRNSGYNEQYF. The CDR3 nucleotides read TGTGCCAGCAGCACCCTGAGAAATTCCGGCTACAATGAGCAGTACTTC.

The chain carries TRBV7-9 and TRBJ1-1; D gene ambiguous. This CDR3 has 12 residues. V lost 5 bases and J lost 11, with 15 bases in between. The germline CDR1 and CDR2 sequences are SEHNR and FQNEAQ (reference sequence). CDR3 bases: TGTGCCAGCAGCCCAGGAGAGGGTGAGGCTTTCTTT. This codes for CASSPGEGEAFF.

This clonotype was found a few times. CDR3 sequence: CASSPINNQPQHF. As DNA, the CDR3 is TGTGCCAGCTCACCAATTAATAATCAGCCCCAGCATTTT. V and J are TRBV18 and TRBJ1-5; no reliable D call. The CDR3 covers 13 residues. Trimming removed 2 bases at V and 4 bases at J, with 6 bases between. CDR1 KGHSH and CDR2 LQKENI come from the germline V gene.

The chain employs TRBV7-2 and TRBJ2-7, with TRBD1 identical over 7 bases. From germline, CDR1 is SGHTA and CDR2 FQGNSA. The CDR3 covers 14 residues. With V trimmed by 7 bases and J by 3 bases, 9 bases remained unmatched. CDR3 amino acids: CASTEGATNYEQYF. CDR3 DNA sequence: TGTGCCAGCACCGAGGGGGCGACTAACTACGAGCAGTACTTC.

This sequence joins TRBV5-1 and TRBJ2-5; TRBD2 might be the D (5 bases). Germline V gene data show CDR1 as SGHRS and CDR2 as YFSETQ. V lost 0 bases and J 3 bases, leaving 9 bases between the germline ends. The CDR3 runs to 14 residues. The CDR3 DNA reads TGCGCCAGCAGCTTGGCCTCGGGAAAAGAGACCCAGTACTTC. Amino acid sequence: CASSLASGKETQYF.

This sequence joins TRBV4-2 and TRBJ2-3; D is possibly TRBD1 (6 bases). The V end lost 3 bases, the J end lost 1 base, and 14 bases lay between the germline ends. This CDR3 comprises 16 residues. The germline CDR1 and CDR2 sequences are LGHNA and YNFKEQ. DNA for the CDR3: TGTGCCAGCAGCCAGGCGGCAGGGGTTCGCACAGATACGCAGTATTTT. Its translation: CASSQAAGVRTDTQYF.

This CDR3 is CASREKSSQYF. The CDR3 DNA sequence: TGTGCCAGCAGAGAGAAAAGTTCGCAGTATTTT. The chain has TRBV6-5 and TRBJ2-3; D gene uncertain. This CDR3 has 11 residues. Germline loops: CDR1 MNHEY, CDR2 SVGAGI. V dropped 6 bases and J dropped 10 bases, with 11 bases sitting between them.

The genes are TRBV20-1 and TRBJ2-7; 9 bases are shared with TRBD1. The CDR3 covers 15 residues. The V and J ends lost 0 bases and 9 bases, in that order; junction bases with no gene match: 12. The germline V gene has CDR1 DFQATT and CDR2 SNEGSKA (reference sequence). The CDR3 sequence is CSARESRGQGIWQYF. The CDR3 coding sequence is TGCAGTGCTAGAGAATCGCGGGGACAGGGTATTTGGCAGTACTTC.

This clonotype appeared a few times. The CDR3, as DNA: TGCAGTGCGCGAGGCCCGCCCCCAGAGACCCAGTACTTC. It translates to CSARGPPPETQYF. This chain connects TRBV20-1 to TRBJ2-5, with D uncertain. The CDR3 consists of 13 residues. V gave up 6 bases and J gave up 4 bases, with 15 bases separating them. In germline, CDR1 is DFQATT, CDR2 SNEGSKA (reference sequence).